The 10 T cell receptor beta chains in this list originate from one sample, sequenced in a study of blood T cell repertoires in COVID-19. Repertoires were generated with immunoSEQ multiplex PCR, while TCRdb's copy carries only in-frame clones and drops some. The sample shows a few hundred thousand clones, 88% of them seen only once. The sample was peripheral blood. All receptors come from a woman in her fifties or sixties with active or convalescent COVID-19.

The chain has TRBV6-6 and TRBJ2-7; 9 bases map to TRBD1. With 7 bases clipped from V and 5 bases from J, the junction kept 3 bases outside the gene matches. CDR3 length: 12 residues. CDR1 MNHNY and CDR2 SVGAGI come from the germline V gene (reference sequence). Written as DNA, the CDR3 is TGTGCCAGCAAGCGACAGGGGGACGAGCAGTACTTC. Translating gives CASKRQGDEQYF.

The chain links TRBV5-5 to TRBJ2-1; D is unclear. The CDR3 extends over 15 amino acids. Trimming stripped 2 bases from V and 0 bases from J, with 9 bases between. Per germline, CDR1 SGHKS and CDR2 YYEKEE (reference sequence). CDR3 DNA: TGTGCCAGCAGCTTCCAGGCAAACTCCTACAATGAGCAGTTCTTC. Amino acids: CASSFQANSYNEQFF.

V usage is TRBV5-1 and J usage is TRBJ2-3, with D possibly TRBD2 on 7 matching bases. Germline V gene lookup returns CDR1 SGHRS and CDR2 YFSETQ. The CDR3 has 15 amino acids. V was pared by 3 bases and J by 1 base, with 12 bases between. CDR3 amino acids: CASSSNGGRTDTQYF. CDR3 nucleotide sequence: TGCGCCAGCAGCTCCAACGGGGGGCGCACAGATACGCAGTATTTT.

The gene calls are TRBV15 and TRBJ1-1; D is unresolved. Germline loops: CDR1 LNHNV, CDR2 YYDKDF (reference sequence). The CDR3 has 15 amino acids. With 0 bases removed from V and 0 bases from J, the gap between germline ends came to 8 bases. The CDR3 is CATSRDLRLNTEAFF. DNA of the CDR3: TGTGCCACCAGCAGAGATCTCCGGTTGAACACTGAAGCTTTCTTT.

The chain employs TRBV5-1 and TRBJ2-7, with 10 bases fitting TRBD1. Germline V gene data show CDR1 as SGHRS and CDR2 as YFSETQ. V lost 5 bases and J lost 5; bases outside the gene matches: 10. This CDR3 is 15 amino acids long. The CDR3 loop is CASSYSGTGVDEQYF. The CDR3 DNA sequence: TGCGCCAGCAGTTACTCCGGGACAGGGGTAGACGAGCAGTACTTC.

This clone was observed once. The V and J genes are TRBV29-1 and TRBJ2-5; TRBD1 matches 9 bases. From germline, CDR1 is SQVTM and CDR2 ANQGSEA. V trimming: 2 bases; J trimming: 5 bases; junction bases outside the gene matches: 6. The CDR3 sequence is 14 residues long. The CDR3 nucleotides read TGCAGCGTTGAACCACAGGGGGCTTATGAGACCCAGTACTTC. Translating gives CSVEPQGAYETQYF.

The chain joins TRBV2 to TRBJ2-2; D gene unclear. Trimming left V 6 bases short and J 6 bases short, with 11 bases between. The length of the CDR3 is 13 residues. Germline lookup yields CDR1 SNHLY and CDR2 FYNNEI. The CDR3 region has the DNA TGTGCCAGCAGGGCCAGCGAGGCCGGGGAGCTGTTTTTT. This gives the protein CASRASEAGELFF.

CDR3 DNA: TGTGCCAGCAGCCAAGGGGAGGGAGCCTCTGGAAACACCATATATTTT. Its protein is CASSQGEGASGNTIYF. This rearrangement joins TRBV4-2 to TRBJ1-3; D unresolved. V was shortened by 1 base and J by 0 bases, with 10 bases between the two germline ends. The germline CDR1 and CDR2 sequences are LGHNA and YNFKEQ. The CDR3 covers 16 residues.

This chain uses TRBV2 with TRBJ1-2; D may be TRBD1 (6 bases). The CDR3 is made up of 13 amino acids. With 7 bases removed from V and 4 bases from J, the gap between germline ends came to 13 bases. Germline CDR1 reads SNHLY; CDR2 reads FYNNEI. The CDR3 sequence is CASKGEQGYGYTF. DNA of the CDR3: TGTGCCAGCAAAGGGGAACAGGGCTATGGCTACACCTTC.

The chain links TRBV2 to TRBJ1-4; no clear D. The CDR3 is made up of 13 amino acids. Looked up from germline, CDR1 is SNHLY and CDR2 is FYNNEI. With 8 bases removed from V and 11 bases from J, the gap between germline ends came to 18 bases. The CDR3 sequence: CASLNLRRTKLFF. DNA of the CDR3: TGTGCCAGCCTCAACCTCCGCCGGACTAAACTGTTTTTT.